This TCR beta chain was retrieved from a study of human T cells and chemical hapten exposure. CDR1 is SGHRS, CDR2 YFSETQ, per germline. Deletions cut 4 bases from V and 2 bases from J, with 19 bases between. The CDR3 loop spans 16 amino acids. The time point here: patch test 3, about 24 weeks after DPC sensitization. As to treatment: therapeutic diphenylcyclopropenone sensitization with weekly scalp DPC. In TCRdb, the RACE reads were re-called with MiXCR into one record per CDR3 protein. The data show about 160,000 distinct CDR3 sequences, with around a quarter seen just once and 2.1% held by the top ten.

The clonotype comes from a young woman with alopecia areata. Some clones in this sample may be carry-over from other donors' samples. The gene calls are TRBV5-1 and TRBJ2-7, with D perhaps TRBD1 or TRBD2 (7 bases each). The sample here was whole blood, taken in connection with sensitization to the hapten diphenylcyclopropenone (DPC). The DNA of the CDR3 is TGCGCCAGCAGCAGCCCACAGGGGAGGGAAACCTACGAGCAGTACTTC. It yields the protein CASSSPQGRETYEQYF. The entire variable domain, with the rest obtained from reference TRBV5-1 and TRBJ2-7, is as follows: KAGVTQTPRYLIKTRGQQVTLSCSPISGHRSVSWYQQTPGQGLQFLFEYFSETQRNKGNFPGRFSGRQFSNSRSEMNVSTLELGDSALYLCASSSPQGRETYEQYFGPGTRLTVT.